Listed below are T cell receptor beta chains from one sample, sequenced in a study of T cell responses to AZD1222 COVID-19 vaccine. Sequencing was performed with immunoSEQ multiplex PCR; in TCRdb, only in-frame clones are kept and a portion is missing. The sample has 140,000 or so clones, over 75% seen once; the top ten hold around 4.7%. The source was peripheral blood, collected on day 0 of AZD1222 vaccination. Receptors were obtained from an adult in good health. The CDR3 runs from the conserved cysteine through the conserved F or W. Fields, in order: V gene, J gene, clone size, D gene, CDR3 protein, CDR3 DNA. D genes are given only for firm matches. Expanded clones are given a class, and other clones once, few, many or no size at all.

TRBV27	TRBJ1-2	-	-	CASSGMQNYGYTF	TGTGCCAGCAGTGGAATGCAGAACTATGGCTACACCTTC
TRBV5-4	TRBJ2-2	-	TRBD2	CASSPLAEVTGELFF	TGTGCCAGCAGTCCTCTAGCGGAGGTGACCGGGGAGCTGTTTTTT
TRBV27	TRBJ1-1	-	-	CASSLLSGGLAFF	TGTGCCAGCAGTTTATTGTCCGGGGGGTTAGCTTTCTTT
TRBV15	TRBJ1-1	-	-	CATSRVQANTEAFF	TGTGCCACCAGCAGAGTTCAGGCGAACACTGAAGCTTTCTTT
TRBV7-9	TRBJ1-6	-	TRBD1	CASSAPGQGFSPLHF	TGTGCCAGCAGCGCACCGGGACAGGGTTTTTCACCCCTCCACTTT
TRBV5-4	TRBJ2-3	once	TRBD2	CASSRDRGSRGGTDTQYF	TGTGCCAGCAGCAGAGACCGCGGATCGCGGGGGGGCACAGATACGCAGTATTTT
TRBV14	TRBJ2-1	-	TRBD2	CASSQAGTSGGHEQFF	TGTGCCAGCAGCCAGGCAGGGACTAGCGGGGGGCATGAGCAGTTCTTC
TRBV28	TRBJ2-3	-	TRBD2	CASSFPLGLANITDTQYF	TGTGCCAGCAGTTTCCCCTTAGGACTAGCGAATATCACAGATACGCAGTATTTT
TRBV24-1	TRBJ2-5	once	-	CATQETQYF	TGTGCCACTCAAGAGACCCAGTACTTC
TRBV5-6	TRBJ2-1	-	TRBD1	CASSTGTGTVF	TGTGCCAGCAGCACCGGGACAGGGACGGTCTTC
TRBV7-6	TRBJ2-5	-	TRBD2	CASSLGPSGHRETQYF	TGTGCCAGCAGCTTAGGGCCTAGCGGACATAGGGAGACCCAGTACTTC
TRBV6-1	TRBJ1-5	-	TRBD1	CASSEARQGGQPQHF	TGTGCCAGCAGTGAAGCCCGACAGGGCGGGCAGCCCCAGCATTTT
TRBV5-1	TRBJ1-2	-	-	CASSFNAQNYGYTF	TGCGCCAGCAGCTTTAACGCACAGAACTATGGCTACACCTTC